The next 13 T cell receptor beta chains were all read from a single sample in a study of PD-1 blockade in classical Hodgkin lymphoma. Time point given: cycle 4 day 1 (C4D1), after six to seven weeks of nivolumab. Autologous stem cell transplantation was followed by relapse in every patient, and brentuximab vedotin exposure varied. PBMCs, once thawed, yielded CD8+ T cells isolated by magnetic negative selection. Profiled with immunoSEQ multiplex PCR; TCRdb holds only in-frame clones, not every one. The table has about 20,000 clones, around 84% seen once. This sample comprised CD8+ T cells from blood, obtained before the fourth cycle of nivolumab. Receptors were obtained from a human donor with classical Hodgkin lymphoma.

CDR3 in DNA: TGTGCCATCAGTACAGACAGGGAATGGAGCCACAATGAGCAGTTCTTC. Its translation is CAISTDREWSHNEQFF. This chain links TRBV10-3 with TRBJ2-1; 7 nucleotides line up with TRBD1. From germline, CDR1 is ENHRY and CDR2 SYGVKD. The CDR3 has 16 amino acids. Trimming cost V 5 bases and J 5 bases; bases outside gene matches: 12.

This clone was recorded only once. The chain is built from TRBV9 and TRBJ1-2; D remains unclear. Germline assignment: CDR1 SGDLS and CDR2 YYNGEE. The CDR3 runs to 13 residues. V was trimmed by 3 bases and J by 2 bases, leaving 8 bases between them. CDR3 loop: CASSDKLNYGYTF. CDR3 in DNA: TGTGCCAGCAGCGACAAACTAAACTATGGCTACACCTTC.

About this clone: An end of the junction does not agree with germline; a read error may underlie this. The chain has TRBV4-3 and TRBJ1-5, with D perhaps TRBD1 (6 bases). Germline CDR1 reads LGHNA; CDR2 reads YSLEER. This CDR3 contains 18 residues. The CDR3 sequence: CASSQMWQGSGSDQPQHF. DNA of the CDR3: TGCGCCAGCAGCCAAATGTGGCAGGGGAGCGGTAGCGATCAGCCCCAGCATTTT.

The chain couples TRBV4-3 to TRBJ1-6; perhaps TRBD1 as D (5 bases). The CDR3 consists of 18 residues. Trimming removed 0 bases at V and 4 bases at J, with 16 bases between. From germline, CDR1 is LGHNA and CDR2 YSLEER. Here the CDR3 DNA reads TGCGCCAGCAGCCAAGATCCGGTAGGCAGGGCATATAATTCACCCCTCCACTTT. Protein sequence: CASSQDPVGRAYNSPLHF.

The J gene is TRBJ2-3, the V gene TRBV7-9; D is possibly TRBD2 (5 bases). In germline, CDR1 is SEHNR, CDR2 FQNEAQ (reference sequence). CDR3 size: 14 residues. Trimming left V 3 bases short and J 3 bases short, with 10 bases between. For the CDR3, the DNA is TGTGCCAGCAGCTTCGGGGTGGGAACAGATACGCAGTATTTT. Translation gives CASSFGVGTDTQYF.

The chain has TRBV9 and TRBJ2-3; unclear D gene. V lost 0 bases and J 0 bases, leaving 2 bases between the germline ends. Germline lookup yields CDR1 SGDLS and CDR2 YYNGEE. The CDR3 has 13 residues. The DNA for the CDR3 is TGTGCCAGCAGCGTAGTGAGCACAGATACGCAGTATTTT. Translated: CASSVVSTDTQYF.

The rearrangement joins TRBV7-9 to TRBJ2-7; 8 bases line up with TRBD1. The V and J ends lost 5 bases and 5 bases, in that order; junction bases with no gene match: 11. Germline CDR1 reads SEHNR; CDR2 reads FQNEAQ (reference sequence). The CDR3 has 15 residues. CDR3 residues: CASSPASGQEHEQYF. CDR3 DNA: TGTGCCAGCAGCCCCGCTTCGGGACAGGAGCACGAGCAGTACTTC.

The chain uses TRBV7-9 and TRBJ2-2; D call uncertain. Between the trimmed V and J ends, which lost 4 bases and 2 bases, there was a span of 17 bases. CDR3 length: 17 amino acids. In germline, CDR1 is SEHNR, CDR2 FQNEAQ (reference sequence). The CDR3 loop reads CASSYPSIGHNTGELFF. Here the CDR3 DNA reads TGTGCCAGCAGCTACCCATCCATCGGGCACAACACCGGGGAGCTGTTTTTT.

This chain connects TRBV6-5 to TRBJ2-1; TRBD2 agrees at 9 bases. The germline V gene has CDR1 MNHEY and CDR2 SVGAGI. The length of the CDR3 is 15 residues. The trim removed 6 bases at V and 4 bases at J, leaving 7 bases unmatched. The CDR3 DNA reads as TGTGCCAGCAGAGCTATAGCGGGGGCATACAATGAGCAGTTCTTC. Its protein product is CASRAIAGAYNEQFF.

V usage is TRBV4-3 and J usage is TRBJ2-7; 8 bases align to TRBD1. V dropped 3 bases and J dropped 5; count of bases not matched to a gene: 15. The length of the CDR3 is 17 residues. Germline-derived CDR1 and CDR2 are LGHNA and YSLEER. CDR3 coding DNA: TGCGCCAGCAGCCAGGATAAAGCGGAGGACAGGGAAGACGAGCAGTACTTC. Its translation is CASSQDKAEDREDEQYF.

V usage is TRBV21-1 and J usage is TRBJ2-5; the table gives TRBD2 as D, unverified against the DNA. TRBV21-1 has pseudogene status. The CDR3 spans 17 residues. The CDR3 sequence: CASSKRDSKERKKTQYF. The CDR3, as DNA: TGTGCCAGCAGCAAACGGGACTCCAAGGAAAGGAAGAAGACCCAGTACTTC.

CDR3 amino acids: CASSPWTPLRSEQYF. The CDR3 region has the DNA TGTGCCAGCAGCCCGTGGACCCCTCTTCGGAGCGAGCAGTACTTC. This chain joins TRBV5-6 and TRBJ2-7; D unresolved. CDR3 length: 15 amino acids. Germline V gene data show CDR1 as SGHDT and CDR2 as YYEEEE. V dropped 4 bases and J dropped 6 bases, with 20 bases sitting between them.

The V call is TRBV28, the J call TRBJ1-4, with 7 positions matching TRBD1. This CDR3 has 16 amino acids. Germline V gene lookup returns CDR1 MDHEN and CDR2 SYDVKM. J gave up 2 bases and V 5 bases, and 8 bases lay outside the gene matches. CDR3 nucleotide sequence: TGTGCCAGCAGTCTCACAGGGGAAGCCACTAATGAAAAACTGTTTTTT. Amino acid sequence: CASSLTGEATNEKLFF.